Following are 18 T cell receptor beta chains from one sample sequenced in a study of T cell repertoires in cytomegalovirus infection. TCRdb re-called the reads through MiXCR, storing one row per CDR3 protein. The sample records roughly 280,000 distinct CDR3 sequences, roughly 10% being singletons. Material for sequencing was PBMCs. These receptor sequences come from a human donor in good health (CMV status not recorded). Some clones in this sample may be carry-over from other donors' samples.

At least ten counts were recorded for this clonotype. The genes are TRBV11-2 and TRBJ2-7; no reliable D call. This CDR3 spans 14 amino acids. Germline CDR1 and CDR2: SGHAT and FQNNGV. The V end lost 3 bases, the J end lost 3 bases, and 12 bases lay between the germline ends. The CDR3 sequence: CASSLVTVNYEQYF. The DNA for the CDR3 is TGTGCCAGCAGCTTGGTCACAGTGAACTACGAGCAGTACTTC.

This clonotype was observed a handful of times. The chain joins TRBV18 to TRBJ1-5; tentatively, D is TRBD1 (5 bases). With 4 bases removed from V and 0 bases from J, the gap between germline ends came to 10 bases. CDR3 length: 15 amino acids. Germline V gives CDR1 KGHSH, CDR2 LQKENI. CDR3 protein: CASSLATDSNQPQHF. The CDR3 DNA reads TGTGCCAGCTCACTAGCGACAGATAGCAATCAGCCCCAGCATTTT.

This clonotype was picked up many times. J is TRBJ1-1 and V is TRBV7-3, with D tentatively TRBD1 (5 bases). Trimming removed 5 bases from V and 5 bases from J, with 21 bases in between. This CDR3 contains 16 residues. Germline values: CDR1 SGHTA, CDR2 FQGTGA. The CDR3 spells CASSLTQMRGGTEAFF. The CDR3 DNA sequence: TGTGCCAGCAGCCTGACTCAGATGAGGGGTGGTACTGAAGCTTTCTTT.

This clonotype was picked up many times. The V gene is TRBV20-1, the J gene TRBJ1-4; 9 bases are a match to TRBD1. V trimming: 6 bases; J trimming: 7 bases; junction bases outside the gene matches: 21. The CDR3 has 18 amino acids. Germline V gives CDR1 DFQATT, CDR2 SNEGSKA (reference sequence). The CDR3 protein is CSAPTMGQGISKGEKLFF. The CDR3, as DNA: TGCAGTGCCCCCACGATGGGACAGGGAATATCAAAGGGTGAAAAACTGTTTTTT.

There are many counts of this clonotype. The CDR3 DNA follows: TGTGCCAGCAGCTTAGTTCTAAGGGGGGATTCACCCCTCCACTTT. Protein sequence: CASSLVLRGDSPLHF. The V call is TRBV7-2, the J call TRBJ1-6; possibly TRBD1 for D (6 bases). The germline V gene has CDR1 SGHTA and CDR2 FQGNSA. There are 15 residues in the CDR3. Deletions cut 1 base from V and 8 bases from J, with 12 bases between.

This chain links TRBV19 with TRBJ2-1; 10 bases are a match to TRBD2. The V and J ends lost 3 bases and 7 bases, in that order; junction bases with no gene match: 6. Germline-derived CDR1 and CDR2 are LNHDA and SQIVND (reference sequence). The CDR3 has 15 residues. The CDR3 is CASSIEAGGMNEQFF. In DNA form, the CDR3 reads TGTGCCAGTAGTATCGAAGCGGGAGGGATGAATGAGCAGTTCTTC.

This clonotype came up many times. The CDR3 nucleotides read TGTGCCAGCAGCTCTAGCGGGGGGGGCACAGATACGCAGTATTTT. Translated, it gives CASSSSGGGTDTQYF. This chain links TRBV7-9 with TRBJ2-3; TRBD2 agrees at 12 bases. In germline, CDR1 is SEHNR, CDR2 FQNEAQ (reference sequence). CDR3 length: 15 amino acids. Trimming at V came to 4 bases and at J to 1 base, leaving 0 bases not matched to a gene.

This clonotype was recorded at least ten times. The V and J genes are TRBV6-2 or TRBV6-3 and TRBJ1-1; a possible D gene is TRBD1 (5 bases). V was cut by 1 base and J by 5 bases, with 8 bases left in between. The CDR3 covers 13 residues. CDR1 and CDR2 (germline): MNHEY, SVGEGT. The CDR3 protein is CASSYLRGTEAFF. The CDR3, as DNA: TGTGCCAGCAGTTACTTGCGGGGGACTGAAGCTTTCTTT.

This chain uses TRBV3-1 with TRBJ2-3; 7 bases are a match to TRBD2. The germline V gene encodes CDR1 LGHDT and CDR2 YNNKEL (reference sequence). Trimming took 4 bases from V and 3 from J; bases not matched to a gene: 10. The CDR3 extends over 16 amino acids. The CDR3, as DNA: TGTGCCAGCAGCCCCGATAGAGCGGGGTCAACAGATACGCAGTATTTT. Its translation is CASSPDRAGSTDTQYF.

This clonotype came up many times. V is TRBV11-2 and J is TRBJ2-5; D is tentatively TRBD1 or TRBD2 (5 bases each). From germline, CDR1 is SGHAT and CDR2 FQNNGV. Trimming took 5 bases from V and 4 from J, leaving 17 bases between them. The CDR3 is made up of 15 amino acids. The CDR3 spells CASSHSGTSAETQYF. The CDR3, as DNA: TGTGCCAGCAGCCATTCCGGGACGAGCGCAGAGACCCAGTACTTC.

This clonotype showed up just a few times. V and J are TRBV7-2 and TRBJ1-5; D ambiguous. V gave up 0 bases and J gave up 6 bases, with 6 bases separating them. The CDR3 is 13 amino acids. The V gene's germline CDR1 is SGHTA and CDR2 FQGNSA. CDR3 region: CASSLAFSQPQHF. CDR3 coding DNA: TGTGCCAGCAGCTTAGCTTTCAGTCAGCCCCAGCATTTT.

This clonotype was seen many times. V usage is TRBV10-3 and J usage is TRBJ2-3, with D possibly being TRBD1 (5 bases). The germline V and J ends were trimmed by 0 bases and 2 bases, with 12 bases remaining between them. CDR3 length equals 16 residues. CDR1 and CDR2 (germline): ENHRY, SYGVKD. The CDR3 DNA sequence: TGTGCCATCAGTGAGTCCGGAGACAGCTCCACAGATACGCAGTATTTT. Translating it yields CAISESGDSSTDTQYF.

This chain joins TRBV19 and TRBJ2-3, with D unclear. V was cut by 6 bases and J by 1 base, with 8 bases left in between. CDR3 length equals 13 residues. The V gene's germline CDR1 is LNHDA and CDR2 SQIVND (reference sequence). The CDR3 sequence is CASRRSRTDTQYF. The CDR3 DNA reads as TGTGCCAGTAGAAGATCCCGCACAGATACGCAGTATTTT.

There are many counts of this clonotype. The V and J genes are TRBV7-2 and TRBJ2-1, with TRBD2 matching over 9 bases. The junction had 8 bases not matched to a gene; V was cut back by 0 bases and J by 5 bases. In germline, CDR1 is SGHTA, CDR2 FQGNSA. There are 17 residues in the CDR3. The DNA for the CDR3 is TGTGCCAGCAGCTTAGCTGTCGCGACTAGCGGAGACAATGAGCAGTTCTTC. Its translation: CASSLAVATSGDNEQFF.

The sample holds many counts of this clonotype. V and J are TRBV7-2 and TRBJ2-7, with D possibly being TRBD1 or TRBD2 (5 bases each). CDR1 is SGHTA, CDR2 FQGNSA, per germline. V was shortened by 3 bases and J by 2 bases, with 11 bases between the two germline ends. This CDR3 comprises 14 residues. The CDR3 DNA reads TGTGCCAGCAGCTTTTGGGACGGGGCCTACGAGCAGTACTTC. This gives the protein CASSFWDGAYEQYF.

This clonotype has at least ten counts. This chain uses TRBV24-1 with TRBJ2-5, with D possibly matching TRBD2 (5 bases). Germline V gene lookup returns CDR1 KGHDR and CDR2 SFDVKD. V dropped 3 bases and J dropped 5 bases, with 15 bases sitting between them. The CDR3 is made up of 15 amino acids. The CDR3 reads CATSDPRTSVETQYF. The CDR3 nucleotides read TGTGCCACCAGTGATCCTCGTACTAGTGTGGAGACCCAGTACTTC.

This clonotype has ten or more counts. The DNA of the CDR3 is TGTGCCAGCAGCCTGGACAGGGCCCTCTCCTACGAGCAGTACTTC. This gives the protein CASSLDRALSYEQYF. The chain recombines TRBV7-8 with TRBJ2-7; 8 nucleotides line up with TRBD1. The CDR3 is made up of 15 amino acids. V was clipped by 5 bases and J by 0 bases; unmatched bases: 6. CDR1 and CDR2 (germline): SGHVS, FQNEAQ.

This clonotype was counted only a few times. This rearrangement joins TRBV6-1 to TRBJ2-7; 9 nucleotides line up with TRBD1. After removal of 7 bases from V and 4 bases from J, the junction contained 11 bases not matched to a gene. Germline values: CDR1 MNHNS, CDR2 SASEGT. The CDR3 contains 15 residues. The CDR3 DNA reads TGTGCCAGCATGAGGGGAACAGGGGGCGCTTACGAGCAGTACTTC. It yields the protein CASMRGTGGAYEQYF.